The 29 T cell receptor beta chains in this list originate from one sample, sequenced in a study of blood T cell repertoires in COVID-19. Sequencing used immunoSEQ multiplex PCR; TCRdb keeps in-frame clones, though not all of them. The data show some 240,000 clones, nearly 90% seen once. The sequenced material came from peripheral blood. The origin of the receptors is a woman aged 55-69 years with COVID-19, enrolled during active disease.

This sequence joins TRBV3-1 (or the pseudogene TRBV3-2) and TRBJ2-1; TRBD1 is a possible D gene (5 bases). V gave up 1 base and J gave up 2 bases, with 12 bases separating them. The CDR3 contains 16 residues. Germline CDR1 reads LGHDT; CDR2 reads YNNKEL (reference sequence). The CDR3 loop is CASSQAIGATYNEQFF. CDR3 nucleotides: TGTGCCAGCAGCCAAGCAATAGGGGCCACCTACAATGAGCAGTTCTTC.

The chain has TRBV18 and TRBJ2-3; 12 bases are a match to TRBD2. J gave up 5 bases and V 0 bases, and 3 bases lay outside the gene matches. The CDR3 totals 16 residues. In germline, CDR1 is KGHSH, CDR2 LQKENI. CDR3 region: CASSPPLAGGQDTQYF. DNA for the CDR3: TGTGCCAGCTCACCACCGCTAGCGGGGGGGCAAGATACGCAGTATTTT.

CDR3 nucleotide sequence: TGTGCCAGCAAATCAGGGCTGGCCCCATCCAACTATAATTCACCCCTCCACTTT. This sequence encodes CASKSGLAPSNYNSPLHF. The chain carries TRBV2 and TRBJ1-6, with D tentatively TRBD1 (5 bases). CDR1 and CDR2 from the germline V gene are SNHLY and FYNNEI. This CDR3 has 18 residues. V lost 7 bases and J 3 bases, leaving 22 bases between the germline ends.

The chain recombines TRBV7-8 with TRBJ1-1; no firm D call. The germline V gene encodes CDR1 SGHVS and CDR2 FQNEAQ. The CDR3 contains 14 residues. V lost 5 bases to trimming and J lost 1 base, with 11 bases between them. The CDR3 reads CASSPTERNTEAFF. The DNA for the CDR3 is TGTGCCAGCAGCCCGACTGAGCGGAACACTGAAGCTTTCTTT.

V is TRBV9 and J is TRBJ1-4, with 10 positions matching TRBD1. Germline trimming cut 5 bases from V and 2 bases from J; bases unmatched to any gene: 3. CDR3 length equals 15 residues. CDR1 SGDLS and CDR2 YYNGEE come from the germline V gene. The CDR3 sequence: CASSRQGATNEKLFF. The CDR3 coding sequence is TGTGCCAGCAGTCGACAGGGGGCGACTAATGAAAAACTGTTTTTT.

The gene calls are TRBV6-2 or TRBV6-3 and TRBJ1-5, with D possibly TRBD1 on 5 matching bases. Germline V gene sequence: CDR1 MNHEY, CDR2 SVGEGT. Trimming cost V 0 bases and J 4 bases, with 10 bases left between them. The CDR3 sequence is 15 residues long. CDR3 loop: CASSYSPGGNQPQHF. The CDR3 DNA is TGTGCCAGCAGTTACTCGCCGGGGGGAAATCAGCCCCAGCATTTT.

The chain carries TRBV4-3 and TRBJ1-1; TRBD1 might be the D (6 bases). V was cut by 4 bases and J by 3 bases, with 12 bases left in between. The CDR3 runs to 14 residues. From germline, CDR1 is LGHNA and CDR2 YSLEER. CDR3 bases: TGCGCCAGCAGCCCCGGGACACCCTACACTGAAGCTTTCTTT. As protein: CASSPGTPYTEAFF.

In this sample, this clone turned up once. The CDR3 here is CASSLGAGDKTDTQYF. The CDR3 nucleotides are TGCGCCAGCAGCTTGGGAGCGGGGGACAAAACAGATACGCAGTATTTT. The V call is TRBV5-1, the J call TRBJ2-3; 8 bases are shared with TRBD2. The ends lost 0 bases at V and 3 bases at J; junction bases unmatched: 6. The CDR3 runs to 16 residues. Germline loops: CDR1 SGHRS, CDR2 YFSETQ.

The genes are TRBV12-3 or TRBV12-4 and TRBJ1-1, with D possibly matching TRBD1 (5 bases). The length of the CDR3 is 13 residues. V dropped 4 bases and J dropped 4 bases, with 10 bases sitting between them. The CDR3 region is CASSSTVPTEAFF. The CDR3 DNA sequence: TGTGCCAGCAGTTCGACAGTTCCCACTGAAGCTTTCTTT.

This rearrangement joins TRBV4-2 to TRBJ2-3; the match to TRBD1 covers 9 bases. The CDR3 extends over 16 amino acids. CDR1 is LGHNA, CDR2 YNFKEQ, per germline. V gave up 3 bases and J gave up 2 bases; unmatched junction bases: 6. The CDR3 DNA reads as TGTGCCAGCAGCCAGGGGGGACAGGGCCTCACAGATACGCAGTATTTT. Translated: CASSQGGQGLTDTQYF.

The CDR3 DNA is TGTGCCAGTAGTATAGAAACAGCGGGGGGGCTCTACAATGAGCAGTTCTTC. Translating gives CASSIETAGGLYNEQFF. V and J are TRBV19 and TRBJ2-1, with 10 positions matching TRBD2. The CDR3 length is 17 residues. Germline CDR1 and CDR2: LNHDA and SQIVND (reference sequence). The V segment lost 0 bases and the J segment 3 bases; nucleotides outside the gene matches: 5.

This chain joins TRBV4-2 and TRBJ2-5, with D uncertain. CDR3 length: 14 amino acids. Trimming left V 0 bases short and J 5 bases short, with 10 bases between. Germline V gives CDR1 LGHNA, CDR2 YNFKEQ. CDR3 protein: CASSQDDLGETQYF. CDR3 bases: TGTGCCAGCAGCCAAGATGACCTCGGGGAGACCCAGTACTTC.

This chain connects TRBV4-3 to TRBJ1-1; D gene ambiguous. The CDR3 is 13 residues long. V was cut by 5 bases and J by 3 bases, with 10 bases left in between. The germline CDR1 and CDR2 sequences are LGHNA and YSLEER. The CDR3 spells CASSRNRDTEAFF. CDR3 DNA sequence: TGCGCCAGCAGCAGAAACCGGGACACTGAAGCTTTCTTT.

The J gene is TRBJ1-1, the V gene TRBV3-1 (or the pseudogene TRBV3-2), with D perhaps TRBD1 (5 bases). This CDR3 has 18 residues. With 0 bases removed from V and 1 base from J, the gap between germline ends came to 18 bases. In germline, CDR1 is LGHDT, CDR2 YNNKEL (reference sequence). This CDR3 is CASSQDLLNGGGNTEAFF. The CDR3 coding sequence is TGTGCCAGCAGCCAAGACCTATTAAATGGGGGGGGGAACACTGAAGCTTTCTTT.

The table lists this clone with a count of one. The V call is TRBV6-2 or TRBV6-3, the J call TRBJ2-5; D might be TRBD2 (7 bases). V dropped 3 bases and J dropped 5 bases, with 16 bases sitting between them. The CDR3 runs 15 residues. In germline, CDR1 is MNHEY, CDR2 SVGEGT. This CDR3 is CASSYKGRGAETQYF. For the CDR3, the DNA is TGTGCCAGCAGTTATAAGGGACGGGGGGCGGAGACCCAGTACTTC.

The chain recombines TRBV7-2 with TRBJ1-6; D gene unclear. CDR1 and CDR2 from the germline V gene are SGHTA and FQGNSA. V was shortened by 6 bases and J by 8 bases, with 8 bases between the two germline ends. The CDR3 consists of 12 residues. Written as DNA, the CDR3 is TGTGCCAGCAGGGCCCTAGATTCACCCCTCCACTTT. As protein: CASRALDSPLHF.

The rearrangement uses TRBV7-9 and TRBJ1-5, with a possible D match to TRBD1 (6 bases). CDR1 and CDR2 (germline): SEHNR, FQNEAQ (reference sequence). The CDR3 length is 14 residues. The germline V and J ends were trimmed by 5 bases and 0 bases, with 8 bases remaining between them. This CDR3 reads CASSQTGSNQPQHF. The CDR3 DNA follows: TGTGCCAGCAGCCAGACAGGTAGCAATCAGCCCCAGCATTTT.

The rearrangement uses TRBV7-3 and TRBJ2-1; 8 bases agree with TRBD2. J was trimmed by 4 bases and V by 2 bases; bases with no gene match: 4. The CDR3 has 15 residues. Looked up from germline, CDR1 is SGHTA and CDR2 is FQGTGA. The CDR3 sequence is CASSLAGGPYNEQFF. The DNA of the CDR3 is TGTGCCAGCAGCTTAGCGGGGGGCCCATACAATGAGCAGTTCTTC.

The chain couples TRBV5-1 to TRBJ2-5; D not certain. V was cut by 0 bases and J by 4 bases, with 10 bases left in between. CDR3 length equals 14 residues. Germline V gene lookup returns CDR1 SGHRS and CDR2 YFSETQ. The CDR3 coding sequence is TGCGCCAGCAGCTTGGTTGGCCAGGCAGAGACCCAGTACTTC. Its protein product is CASSLVGQAETQYF.

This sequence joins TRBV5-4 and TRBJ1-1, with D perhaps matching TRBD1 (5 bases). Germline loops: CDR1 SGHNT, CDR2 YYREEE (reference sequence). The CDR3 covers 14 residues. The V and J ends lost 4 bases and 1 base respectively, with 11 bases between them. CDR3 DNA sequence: TGTGCCAGCAGCCCACCGGACACGAACACTGAAGCTTTCTTT. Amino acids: CASSPPDTNTEAFF.

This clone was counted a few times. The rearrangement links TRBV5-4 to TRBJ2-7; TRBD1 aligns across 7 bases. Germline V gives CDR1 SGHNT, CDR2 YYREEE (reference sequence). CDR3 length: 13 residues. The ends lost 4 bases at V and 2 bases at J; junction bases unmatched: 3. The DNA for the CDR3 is TGTGCCAGCAGCAACAGGGGAGCCTACGAGCAGTACTTC. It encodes CASSNRGAYEQYF.

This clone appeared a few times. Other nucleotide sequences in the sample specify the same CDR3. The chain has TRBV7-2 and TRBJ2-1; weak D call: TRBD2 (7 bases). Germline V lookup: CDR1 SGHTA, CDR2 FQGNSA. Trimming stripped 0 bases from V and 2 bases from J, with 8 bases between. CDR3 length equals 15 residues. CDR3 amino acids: CASSLAGGPYNEQFF. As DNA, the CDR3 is TGTGCCAGCAGCTTAGCGGGGGGGCCCTACAATGAGCAGTTCTTC. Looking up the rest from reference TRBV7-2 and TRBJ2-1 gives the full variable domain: GAGVSQSPSNKVTEKGKDVELRCDPISGHTALYWYRQSLGQGLEFLIYFQGNSAPDKSGLPSDRFSAERTGGSVSTLTIQRTQQEDSAVYLCASSLAGGPYNEQFFGPGTRLTVL.

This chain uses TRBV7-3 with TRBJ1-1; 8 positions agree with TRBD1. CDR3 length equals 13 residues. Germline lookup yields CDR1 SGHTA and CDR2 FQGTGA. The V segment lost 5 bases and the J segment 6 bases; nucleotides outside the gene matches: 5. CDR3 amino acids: CASSLDREAEAFF. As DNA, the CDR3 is TGTGCCAGCAGCCTGGACAGGGAGGCTGAAGCTTTCTTT.

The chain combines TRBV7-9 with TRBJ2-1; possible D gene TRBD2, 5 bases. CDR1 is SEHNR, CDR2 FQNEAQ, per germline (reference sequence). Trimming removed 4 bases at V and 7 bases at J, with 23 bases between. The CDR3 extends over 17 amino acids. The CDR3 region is CASSSRITRVDSNEQFF. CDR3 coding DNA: TGTGCCAGCAGCTCGAGGATAACTAGGGTCGACTCAAATGAGCAGTTCTTC. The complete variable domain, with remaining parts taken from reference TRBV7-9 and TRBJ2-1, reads DTGVSQNPRHKITKRGQNVTFRCDPISEHNRLYWYRQTLGQGPEFLTYFQNEAQLEKSRLLSDRFSAERPKGSFSTLEIQRTEQGDSAMYLCASSSRITRVDSNEQFFGPGTRLTVL.

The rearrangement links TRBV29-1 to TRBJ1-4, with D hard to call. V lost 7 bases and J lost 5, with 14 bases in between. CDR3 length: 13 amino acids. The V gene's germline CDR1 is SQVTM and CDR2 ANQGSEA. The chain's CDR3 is CSAALRANEKLFF. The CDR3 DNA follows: TGCAGCGCGGCCTTGCGGGCGAATGAAAAACTGTTTTTT.

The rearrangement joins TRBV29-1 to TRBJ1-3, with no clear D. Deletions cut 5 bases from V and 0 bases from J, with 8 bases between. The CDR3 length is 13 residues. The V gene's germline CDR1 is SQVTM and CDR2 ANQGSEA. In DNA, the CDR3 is TGCAGCGTTCGGGAGAGCTCTGGAAACACCATATATTTT. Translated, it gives CSVRESSGNTIYF.

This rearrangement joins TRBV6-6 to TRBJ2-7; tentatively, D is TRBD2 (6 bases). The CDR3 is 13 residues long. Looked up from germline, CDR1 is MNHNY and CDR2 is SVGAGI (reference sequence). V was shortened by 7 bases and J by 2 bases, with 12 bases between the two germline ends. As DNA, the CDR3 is TGTGCCAGCACCAACCCGGGGGCCTACGAGCAGTACTTC. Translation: CASTNPGAYEQYF.

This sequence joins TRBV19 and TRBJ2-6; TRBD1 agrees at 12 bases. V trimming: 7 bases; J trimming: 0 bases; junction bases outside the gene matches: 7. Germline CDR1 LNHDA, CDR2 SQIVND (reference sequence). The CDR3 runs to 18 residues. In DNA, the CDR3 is TGTGCCAGTACCCCGGGACAGGGGGCCATCTCTGGGGCCAACGTCCTGACTTTC. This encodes CASTPGQGAISGANVLTF.

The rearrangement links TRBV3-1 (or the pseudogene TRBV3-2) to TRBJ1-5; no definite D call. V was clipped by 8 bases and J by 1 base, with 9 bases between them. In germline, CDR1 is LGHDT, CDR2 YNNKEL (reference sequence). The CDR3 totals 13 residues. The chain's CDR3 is CASPSESNQPQHF. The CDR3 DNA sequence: TGTGCCAGCCCCAGCGAGAGCAATCAGCCCCAGCATTTT.